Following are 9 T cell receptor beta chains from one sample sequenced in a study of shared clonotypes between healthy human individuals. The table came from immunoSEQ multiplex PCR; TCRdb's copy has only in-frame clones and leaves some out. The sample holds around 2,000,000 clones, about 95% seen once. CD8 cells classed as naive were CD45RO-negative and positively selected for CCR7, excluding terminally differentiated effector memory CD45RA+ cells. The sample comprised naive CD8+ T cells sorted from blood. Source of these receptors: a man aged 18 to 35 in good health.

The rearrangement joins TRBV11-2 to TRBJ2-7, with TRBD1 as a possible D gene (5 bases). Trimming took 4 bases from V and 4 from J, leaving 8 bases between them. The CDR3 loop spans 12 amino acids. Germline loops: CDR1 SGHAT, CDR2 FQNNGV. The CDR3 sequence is CASSSQEYEQYF. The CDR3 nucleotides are TGTGCCAGCAGCTCACAGGAATACGAGCAGTACTTC.

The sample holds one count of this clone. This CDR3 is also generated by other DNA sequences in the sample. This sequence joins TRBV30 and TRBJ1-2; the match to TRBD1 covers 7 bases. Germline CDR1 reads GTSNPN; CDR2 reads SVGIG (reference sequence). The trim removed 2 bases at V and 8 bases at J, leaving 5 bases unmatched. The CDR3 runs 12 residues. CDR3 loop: CAWSPTGNGYTF. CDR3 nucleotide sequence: TGTGCCTGGAGTCCGACAGGGAACGGCTACACCTTC.

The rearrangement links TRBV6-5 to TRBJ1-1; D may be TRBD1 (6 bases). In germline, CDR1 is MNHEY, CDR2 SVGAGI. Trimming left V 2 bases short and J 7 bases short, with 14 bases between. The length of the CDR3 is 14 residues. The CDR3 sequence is CASSYRTGSSEAFF. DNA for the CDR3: TGTGCCAGCAGTTACCGTACAGGGAGTAGTGAAGCTTTCTTT.

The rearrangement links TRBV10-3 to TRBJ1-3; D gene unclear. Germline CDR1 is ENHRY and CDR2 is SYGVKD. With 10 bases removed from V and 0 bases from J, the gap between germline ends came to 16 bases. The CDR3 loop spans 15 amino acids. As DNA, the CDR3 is TGTGCCACCGAATACCCACAGTACTCTGGAAACACCATATATTTT. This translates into CATEYPQYSGNTIYF.

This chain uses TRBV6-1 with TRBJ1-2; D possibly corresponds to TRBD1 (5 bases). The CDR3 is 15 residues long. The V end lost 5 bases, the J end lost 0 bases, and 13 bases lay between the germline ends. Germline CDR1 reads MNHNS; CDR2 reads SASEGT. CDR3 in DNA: TGTGCCAGCAGTCCCGGGACGGCTGCTAACTATGGCTACACCTTC. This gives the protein CASSPGTAANYGYTF.

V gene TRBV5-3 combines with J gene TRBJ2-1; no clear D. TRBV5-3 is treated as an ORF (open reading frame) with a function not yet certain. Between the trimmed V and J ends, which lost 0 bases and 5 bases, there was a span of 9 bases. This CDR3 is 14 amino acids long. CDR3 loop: CARSLVRTDNEQFF. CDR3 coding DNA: TGTGCCAGAAGCTTGGTTCGGACCGACAATGAGCAGTTCTTC.

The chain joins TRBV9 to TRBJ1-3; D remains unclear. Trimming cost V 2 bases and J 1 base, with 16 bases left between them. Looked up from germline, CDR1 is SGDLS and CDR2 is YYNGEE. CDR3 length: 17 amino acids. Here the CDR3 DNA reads TGTGCCAGCAGCGTCACGTCATCGGGAGGTTCTGGAAACACCATATATTTT. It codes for CASSVTSSGGSGNTIYF.

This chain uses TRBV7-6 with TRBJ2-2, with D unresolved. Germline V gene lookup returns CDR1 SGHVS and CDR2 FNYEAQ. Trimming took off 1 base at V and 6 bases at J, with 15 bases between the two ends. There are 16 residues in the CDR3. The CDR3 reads CASSLDPTLNAGELFF. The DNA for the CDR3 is TGTGCCAGCAGCTTAGACCCTACATTGAATGCCGGGGAGCTGTTTTTT.

CDR3 nucleotides: TGTGCTAGTGACCCGACAGGGCTCACTGAAGCTTTCTTT. This sequence encodes CASDPTGLTEAFF. The chain carries TRBV12-5 and TRBJ1-1; 7 bases are a match to TRBD1. Germline V gene data show CDR1 as LGHNT and CDR2 as FRNRAP. The CDR3 is 13 amino acids. The junction had 6 bases not matched to a gene; V was cut back by 7 bases and J by 4 bases.